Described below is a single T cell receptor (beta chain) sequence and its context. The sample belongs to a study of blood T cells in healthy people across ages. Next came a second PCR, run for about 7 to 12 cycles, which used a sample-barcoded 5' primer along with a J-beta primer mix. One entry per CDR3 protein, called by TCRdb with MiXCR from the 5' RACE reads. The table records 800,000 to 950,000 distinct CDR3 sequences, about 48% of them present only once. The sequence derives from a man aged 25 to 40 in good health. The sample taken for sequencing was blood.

Here the CDR3 DNA reads TGTGCCATCAGTGGGACCGCGGGACAGACAACCTACGAGCAGTACTTC. Its translation: CAISGTAGQTTYEQYF. J is TRBJ2-7 and V is TRBV10-3; weak D call: TRBD1 (7 bases). Trimming shortened V by 4 bases and J by 2 bases, and 18 bases separated the two germline ends. CDR3 size: 16 residues. Germline loops: CDR1 ENHRY, CDR2 SYGVKD.